This T cell receptor beta chain was sequenced in a study of cytomegalovirus exposure and HLA in healthy donors. Both 60 Vbeta primers and 13 Jbeta primers went into the PCR. Here immunoSEQ multiplex PCR was the method, and the copy in TCRdb shows in-frame clones only, minus some. The sample yields some 130,000 clones, about 70% seen once. Overall study findings and caveats: Further analysis was carried out later, and it showed several of the most significant clusters appearing linked to common viral pathogens. Researchers reported that a few CMV-associated chains were confirmed in vitro as CMV antigen-specific.

A remark on this clone: As yet, its antigen is unknown.

Germline CDR1 is MDHEN and CDR2 is SYDVKM. This CDR3 has 17 residues. The V and J ends lost 6 bases and 1 base, in that order; junction bases with no gene match: 10. This chain connects TRBV28 to TRBJ2-7, with 12 bases identical to TRBD2. Sequencing input: PBMCs. This receptor was identified in a woman aged 55 to 70 in good health and CMV-seropositive. CDR3 DNA sequence: TGTGCCAGCAGAAAGTTGGGGACTAGCGGGCCATCCTACGAGCAGTACTTC. Its protein product is CASRKLGTSGPSYEQYF.